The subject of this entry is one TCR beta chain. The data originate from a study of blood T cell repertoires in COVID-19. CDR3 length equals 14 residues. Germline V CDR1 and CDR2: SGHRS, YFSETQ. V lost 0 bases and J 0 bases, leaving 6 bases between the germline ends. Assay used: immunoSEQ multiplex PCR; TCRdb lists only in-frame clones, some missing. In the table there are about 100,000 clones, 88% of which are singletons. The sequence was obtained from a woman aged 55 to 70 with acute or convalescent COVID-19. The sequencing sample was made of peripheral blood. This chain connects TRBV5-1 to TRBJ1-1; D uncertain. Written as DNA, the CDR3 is TGCGCCAGCAGCTTGGTCGGTATGAACACTGAAGCTTTCTTT. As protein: CASSLVGMNTEAFF.